What follows are 20 T cell receptor beta chains derived from one specimen sequenced in a study of blood T cell repertoires in COVID-19. Libraries were prepared by immunoSEQ multiplex PCR; TCRdb keeps only in-frame clonotypes and omits some of them. The sample carries approximately 360,000 clones, around 92% recorded once. Specimen: peripheral blood. The receptors stem from a middle-aged man with acute or convalescent COVID-19.

The chain recombines TRBV6-7 with TRBJ2-7; a weak D match, TRBD2 (6 bases). TRBV6-7 is given ORF status, its function remaining uncertain. The CDR3 is 17 residues long. Trimming stripped 7 bases from V and 3 bases from J, with 25 bases between. DNA for the CDR3: TGTGCCAGCACACCTAAATTGGGACTCATATACATCTACGAGCAGTACTTC. Translated, it gives CASTPKLGLIYIYEQYF.

This clone was detected only once. The rearrangement joins TRBV2 to TRBJ2-1; 9 positions match TRBD2. The CDR3 covers 12 residues. Germline CDR1 and CDR2: SNHLY and FYNNEI. With 6 bases clipped from V and 10 bases from J, the junction kept 4 bases outside the gene matches. The CDR3 region is CASRRTSEEQFF. Written as DNA, the CDR3 is TGTGCCAGCAGGCGGACTAGCGAGGAGCAGTTCTTC.

A few counts support this clone. The chain is built from TRBV5-4 and TRBJ2-7; 10 bases map to TRBD2. The junction had 12 bases not matched to a gene; V was cut back by 4 bases and J by 2 bases. CDR3 length: 17 residues. The germline V gene encodes CDR1 SGHNT and CDR2 YYREEE (reference sequence). CDR3: CASSPNSGTSDAYEQYF. CDR3 nucleotides: TGTGCCAGCAGCCCAAACTCCGGGACTAGCGATGCCTACGAGCAGTACTTC.

The chain uses TRBV7-2 and TRBJ2-5, with D tentatively TRBD1 (6 bases). The CDR3 is made up of 12 amino acids. Germline CDR1 SGHTA, CDR2 FQGNSA. V was cut by 4 bases and J by 7 bases, with 10 bases left in between. In DNA, the CDR3 is TGTGCCAGCAGCTACTACAGGGCGACCCAGTACTTC. It translates to CASSYYRATQYF.

The chain combines TRBV10-1 with TRBJ1-2; 7 bases fit TRBD1. J was trimmed by 0 bases and V by 4 bases; bases with no gene match: 5. Germline lookup yields CDR1 WNHNN and CDR2 SYGVQD (reference sequence). The CDR3 runs to 15 residues. The CDR3 spells CASSGDREANYGYTF. The CDR3, as DNA: TGCGCCAGCAGTGGAGACAGGGAGGCTAACTATGGCTACACCTTC.

This chain links TRBV5-6 with TRBJ2-7; D ambiguous. V lost 3 bases to trimming and J lost 3 bases, with 7 bases between them. Germline V CDR1 and CDR2: SGHDT, YYEEEE. The CDR3 extends over 12 amino acids. The CDR3 sequence is CASSYKYYEQYF. The CDR3 DNA is TGTGCCAGCAGCTACAAGTACTACGAGCAGTACTTC. The full variable domain, in which reference TRBV5-6 and TRBJ2-7 provide the parts outside the CDR3, is DAGVTQSPTHLIKTRGQQVTLRCSPKSGHDTVSWYQQALGQGPQFIFQYYEEEERQRGNFPDRFSGHQFPNYSSELNVNALLLGDSALYLCASSYKYYEQYFGPGTRLTVT.

This clone was observed once. The J gene is TRBJ1-1, the V gene TRBV6-2 or TRBV6-3; tentatively, D is TRBD1 (5 bases). With 0 bases removed from V and 1 base from J, the gap between germline ends came to 18 bases. This CDR3 is built from 18 residues. Germline CDR1 MNHEY, CDR2 SVGEGT. Here the CDR3 DNA reads TGTGCCAGCAGTTACTCGAATAGTCGGTCAGGGTCGAACACTGAAGCTTTCTTT. It encodes CASSYSNSRSGSNTEAFF.

The CDR3: CASSWDDRSSYNSPLHF. CDR3 in DNA: TGTGCCAGCAGTTGGGATGACAGGAGCTCCTATAATTCACCCCTCCACTTT. This chain joins TRBV5-5 and TRBJ1-6; TRBD1 is a possible D gene (6 bases). The CDR3 is made up of 17 amino acids. V lost 5 bases and J lost 0, with 15 bases in between. Germline CDR1 and CDR2: SGHKS and YYEKEE (reference sequence).

The chain has TRBV29-1 and TRBJ1-2, with 9 bases lining up with TRBD1. Trimming took 8 bases from V and 8 from J; bases not matched to a gene: 9. Germline V gives CDR1 SQVTM, CDR2 ANQGSEA. The CDR3 spans 12 residues. CDR3 in amino acids: CSSGTGNVGYTF. CDR3 nucleotide sequence: TGCAGCTCCGGGACAGGGAATGTCGGCTACACCTTC. Based on the CDR3 plus reference TRBV29-1 and TRBJ1-2, the full variable domain is SAVISQKPSRDICQRGTSLTIQCQVDSQVTMMFWYRQQPGQSLTLIATANQGSEATYESGFVIDKFPISRPNLTFSTLTVSNMSPEDSSIYLCSSGTGNVGYTFGSGTRLTVV.

This chain uses TRBV9 with TRBJ2-3, with D perhaps matching TRBD2 (7 bases). V lost 4 bases and J lost 0, with 15 bases in between. The CDR3 loop spans 16 amino acids. Germline V gene data show CDR1 as SGDLS and CDR2 as YYNGEE. The CDR3 DNA reads TGTGCCAGCAGCCCCGTCGGGGGGCAGAGCACAGATACGCAGTATTTT. It translates to CASSPVGGQSTDTQYF.

The genes are TRBV25-1 and TRBJ1-5; D perhaps matches TRBD1 (6 bases). Trimming cost V 1 base and J 5 bases, with 15 bases left between them. Germline CDR1 reads MGHDK; CDR2 reads SYGVNS. The CDR3 has 16 residues. CDR3 loop: CASSESPGDGYQPQHF. CDR3 DNA: TGTGCCAGCAGTGAATCCCCAGGGGACGGGTATCAGCCCCAGCATTTT. The full variable domain, its missing parts supplied by reference TRBV25-1 and TRBJ1-5, is EADIYQTPRYLVIGTGKKITLECSQTMGHDKMYWYQQDPGMELHLIHYSYGVNSTEKGDLSSESTVSRIRTEHFPLTLESARPSHTSQYLCASSESPGDGYQPQHFGDGTRLSIL.

V usage is TRBV7-2 and J usage is TRBJ1-6, with D tentatively TRBD1 (5 bases). The V end was cut by 8 bases, the J end by 9 bases, with 17 bases between. Germline CDR1 is SGHTA and CDR2 is FQGNSA. CDR3 length equals 14 residues. The CDR3 reads CASRPGGSGSPLHF. CDR3 sequence (DNA): TGTGCCAGCCGACCGGGGGGGTCAGGTTCACCCCTCCACTTT.

This sequence joins TRBV29-1 and TRBJ2-7; perhaps TRBD2 as D (5 bases). The V end was cut by 0 bases, the J end by 5 bases, with 17 bases between. Germline CDR1 reads SQVTM; CDR2 reads ANQGSEA. The CDR3 runs to 15 residues. The CDR3 DNA is TGCAGCGTTGAAGATCTAGCTAGCAGGAGAAACGAGCAGTACTTC. Translation: CSVEDLASRRNEQYF.

V and J are TRBV27 and TRBJ2-7; tentative D call: TRBD1 (5 bases). The CDR3 consists of 12 residues. Germline CDR1 and CDR2: MNHEY and SMNVEV (reference sequence). The V end lost 11 bases, the J end lost 5 bases, and 16 bases lay between the germline ends. CDR3 region: CAGDAGYHEQYF. CDR3 DNA sequence: TGTGCCGGAGATGCAGGGTACCACGAGCAGTACTTC.

The V and J genes are TRBV19 and TRBJ2-1; the match to TRBD1 covers 8 bases. The CDR3 loop spans 15 amino acids. Germline trimming cut 2 bases from V and 5 bases from J; bases unmatched to any gene: 5. CDR1 LNHDA and CDR2 SQIVND come from the germline V gene (reference sequence). CDR3 bases: TGTGCCAGTAGTATACGACAGGGGATCCACAATGAGCAGTTCTTC. Protein product: CASSIRQGIHNEQFF.

The chain has TRBV5-4 and TRBJ1-1, with D tentatively TRBD1 (6 bases). The CDR3 is 16 amino acids. The V end lost 1 base, the J end lost 1 base, and 14 bases lay between the germline ends. Per the germline V gene, CDR1 is SGHNT and CDR2 is YYREEE (reference sequence). For the CDR3, the DNA is TGTGCCAGCAGCTTGAGCAGACAGGCGAAGAACACTGAAGCTTTCTTT. Amino acid sequence: CASSLSRQAKNTEAFF.

V and J are TRBV7-2 and TRBJ2-7, with 8 bases matching TRBD2. The V gene's germline CDR1 is SGHTA and CDR2 FQGNSA. V trimming: 1 base; J trimming: 7 bases; junction bases outside the gene matches: 6. The CDR3 contains 14 residues. The CDR3 DNA sequence: TGTGCCAGCAGCTTAGTAGCTAGCGGGCGGGAGCAGTACTTC. Its protein product is CASSLVASGREQYF. Combining the CDR3 with reference TRBV7-2 and TRBJ2-7 gives the whole variable domain GAGVSQSPSNKVTEKGKDVELRCDPISGHTALYWYRQSLGQGLEFLIYFQGNSAPDKSGLPSDRFSAERTGGSVSTLTIQRTQQEDSAVYLCASSLVASGREQYFGPGTRLTVT.

The chain links TRBV11-2 to TRBJ2-3; D is unresolved. Between the trimmed V and J ends, which lost 5 bases and 2 bases, there was a span of 17 bases. This CDR3 comprises 16 residues. In germline, CDR1 is SGHAT, CDR2 FQNNGV. CDR3 amino acids: CASSTSGRRPTDTQYF. DNA of the CDR3: TGTGCCAGCAGCACCAGTGGTCGGAGACCCACAGATACGCAGTATTTT. The full variable domain, completed using reference TRBV11-2 and TRBJ2-3, is EAGVAQSPRYKIIEKRQSVAFWCNPISGHATLYWYQQILGQGPKLLIQFQNNGVVDDSQLPKDRFSAERLKGVDSTLKIQPAKLEDSAVYLCASSTSGRRPTDTQYFGPGTRLTVL.

This clone was recorded a few times. The V call is TRBV5-1, the J call TRBJ2-7; D is unclear. Germline CDR1 reads SGHRS; CDR2 reads YFSETQ. V shed 2 bases and J shed 4 bases, with 10 bases lying between them. CDR3 length: 13 residues. The CDR3 reads CASSFPNQYEQYF. DNA for the CDR3: TGCGCCAGCAGCTTTCCAAATCAATACGAGCAGTACTTC.

The chain is built from TRBV6-2 or TRBV6-3 and TRBJ2-7; D possibly corresponds to TRBD2 (5 bases). This CDR3 has 12 residues. Germline CDR1 MNHEY, CDR2 SVGEGT. With 0 bases removed from V and 12 bases from J, the gap between germline ends came to 12 bases. CDR3 nucleotides: TGTGCCAGCAGTTACTCGGAAGATGGGAGGTACTTC. Translated, it gives CASSYSEDGRYF.